Below are 24 T cell receptor beta chains sequenced from a single sample in a study of blood T cell repertoires in COVID-19. Data came from immunoSEQ multiplex PCR; TCRdb stores just in-frame clones and leaves some out. Here the sample spans under 150,000 clones, around 89% being singletons. Sequencing was done on a sample of PBMCs or T cells enriched from blood (not recorded which). These receptors all come from a woman aged 25 to 39 with acute COVID-19.

The CDR3 sequence is CASSYSTGGYYEQYF. The CDR3 DNA sequence: TGTGCCAGCAGTTACTCGACAGGGGGCTACTACGAGCAGTACTTC. The genes are TRBV6-5 and TRBJ2-7, with 10 bases that match TRBD1. CDR1 and CDR2 (germline): MNHEY, SVGAGI. The CDR3 covers 15 residues. The V and J ends lost 0 bases and 3 bases, in that order; junction bases with no gene match: 2.

The genes are TRBV7-9 and TRBJ2-2; 7 nucleotides line up with TRBD2. The CDR3 runs 16 residues. Germline CDR1 is SEHNR and CDR2 is FQNEAQ (reference sequence). V was clipped by 7 bases and J by 5 bases; unmatched bases: 13. The CDR3 DNA reads TGTGCCAGCACCACTCCTTGGCGGGAGAGGACCGGGGAGCTGTTTTTT. Its translation: CASTTPWRERTGELFF.

J is TRBJ2-1 and V is TRBV28; 10 nucleotides line up with TRBD1. V lost 3 bases and J lost 9; bases outside the gene matches: 8. Germline lookup yields CDR1 MDHEN and CDR2 SYDVKM. The CDR3 sequence is 15 residues long. CDR3 residues: CASSLRTGGQGEQFF. CDR3 DNA sequence: TGTGCCAGCAGTTTGAGGACAGGGGGTCAAGGTGAGCAGTTCTTC. The full variable domain, in which reference TRBV28 and TRBJ2-1 provide the parts outside the CDR3, is DVKVTQSSRYLVKRTGEKVFLECVQDMDHENMFWYRQDPGLGLRLIYFSYDVKMKEKGDIPEGYSVSREKKERFSLILESASTNQTSMYLCASSLRTGGQGEQFFGPGTRLTVL.

This chain links TRBV2 with TRBJ2-5; weak D call: TRBD2 (7 bases). In germline, CDR1 is SNHLY, CDR2 FYNNEI. The CDR3 covers 15 residues. Trimming left V 2 bases short and J 5 bases short, with 15 bases between. The CDR3 coding sequence is TGTGCCAGCAGTGAATTTCGGGGGGCTGGGGAGACCCAGTACTTC. Translation gives CASSEFRGAGETQYF.

The rearrangement joins TRBV5-5 to TRBJ1-5; 7 nucleotides match TRBD1. Germline lookup yields CDR1 SGHKS and CDR2 YYEKEE (reference sequence). The CDR3 has 15 amino acids. V trimming: 2 bases; J trimming: 2 bases; junction bases outside the gene matches: 4. CDR3 coding DNA: TGTGCCAGCAGCTTTTCCGACAGGGGCAATCAGCCCCAGCATTTT. Residues: CASSFSDRGNQPQHF.

The CDR3 protein is CASSQVTGDSPQHF. DNA of the CDR3: TGCGCCAGCAGCCAAGTCACAGGGGATTCGCCCCAGCATTTT. The V and J genes are TRBV4-1 and TRBJ1-5, with TRBD1 matching over 7 bases. Germline CDR1 is MGHRA and CDR2 is YSYEKL. The CDR3 runs 14 residues. Unmatched junction bases numbered 6, after V lost 1 base and J lost 9 bases.

The genes are TRBV4-3 and TRBJ2-7, with 9 nucleotides matching TRBD2. Germline CDR1 LGHNA, CDR2 YSLEER. J was trimmed by 4 bases and V by 0 bases; bases with no gene match: 7. CDR3 length: 16 amino acids. CDR3 sequence reads: CASSQELGSGSYEQYF. The CDR3 bases are TGCGCCAGCAGCCAAGAATTAGGTAGCGGGAGTTACGAGCAGTACTTC.

A word on this clone: The sample carries other DNA sequences with the same CDR3. The chain links TRBV19 to TRBJ2-7; D may be TRBD2 (5 bases). Germline-derived CDR1 and CDR2 are LNHDA and SQIVND (reference sequence). V was trimmed by 4 bases and J by 3 bases, leaving 7 bases between them. The CDR3 runs to 12 residues. This CDR3 reads CASSRGSYEQYF. The CDR3 DNA is TGTGCCAGTAGTAGAGGGAGCTACGAGCAGTACTTC.

This chain links TRBV5-1 with TRBJ2-6; a weak D match, TRBD1 (5 bases). Germline V gene data show CDR1 as SGHRS and CDR2 as YFSETQ. The CDR3 is made up of 17 amino acids. The germline V and J ends were trimmed by 0 bases and 2 bases, with 12 bases remaining between them. CDR3 sequence: CASSLVPGRAGANVLTF. In nucleotides, the CDR3 is TGCGCCAGCAGCTTGGTTCCCGGCAGGGCTGGGGCCAACGTCCTGACTTTC.

This clone has a single count. The chain is built from TRBV9 and TRBJ2-7; D ambiguous. CDR3 length equals 13 residues. The V end was cut by 3 bases, the J end by 2 bases, with 9 bases between. CDR1 SGDLS and CDR2 YYNGEE come from the germline V gene. CDR3 protein: CASSGGMTYEQYF. The CDR3 DNA follows: TGTGCCAGCAGCGGTGGCATGACCTACGAGCAGTACTTC.

This chain uses TRBV4-3 with TRBJ2-3, with a weak D call TRBD2 (6 bases). CDR1 and CDR2 (germline): LGHNA, YSLEER. This CDR3 comprises 16 residues. Trimming cost V 1 base and J 0 bases, with 11 bases left between them. The CDR3 DNA reads as TGCGCCAGCAGCCAAGGGAGCGGGTCTAGCACAGATACGCAGTATTTT. This sequence encodes CASSQGSGSSTDTQYF.

J is TRBJ1-6 and V is TRBV18; 8 bases map to TRBD1. Germline lookup yields CDR1 KGHSH and CDR2 LQKENI. This CDR3 is built from 14 residues. The V and J ends lost 3 bases and 14 bases, in that order; junction bases with no gene match: 9. The chain's CDR3 is CASSPGTGVEALHF. In DNA form, the CDR3 reads TGTGCCAGCTCACCTGGGACAGGCGTTGAGGCCCTCCACTTT.

The rearrangement links TRBV19 to TRBJ2-2; the match to TRBD1 covers 7 bases. Germline V CDR1 and CDR2: LNHDA, SQIVND (reference sequence). V was pared by 5 bases and J by 2 bases, with 17 bases of the junction left unmatched. The CDR3 length is 19 residues. This chain's CDR3 is CASSAPDRVKSKNTGELFF. As DNA, the CDR3 is TGTGCCAGTAGTGCCCCAGACAGGGTCAAGAGTAAAAACACCGGGGAGCTGTTTTTT.

The V call is TRBV10-3, the J call TRBJ2-7, with 9 positions matching TRBD1. V gave up 3 bases and J gave up 2 bases; unmatched junction bases: 11. CDR1 and CDR2 (germline): ENHRY, SYGVKD. The CDR3 is 17 amino acids. CDR3 nucleotide sequence: TGTGCCATCAGTGACCCGTCCCGGGACAGGGTGACCTACGAGCAGTACTTC. This translates into CAISDPSRDRVTYEQYF.

The chain joins TRBV9 to TRBJ2-1; D is uncertain. This CDR3 region has 15 residues. Germline loops: CDR1 SGDLS, CDR2 YYNGEE. V was trimmed by 0 bases and J by 5 bases, leaving 12 bases between them. The CDR3 region has the DNA TGTGCCAGCAGCGTAGACCCAGGTTCTAACAATGAGCAGTTCTTC. Translated: CASSVDPGSNNEQFF.

This clone was found once. The chain joins TRBV19 to TRBJ2-3; TRBD2 is a possible D gene (5 bases). V was shortened by 1 base and J by 6 bases, with 14 bases between the two germline ends. The germline CDR1 and CDR2 sequences are LNHDA and SQIVND (reference sequence). The CDR3 loop spans 15 amino acids. CDR3 DNA sequence: TGTGCCAGTAGTATAGGAGGCCTAGCCTTCGATACGCAGTATTTT. This codes for CASSIGGLAFDTQYF.

This chain connects TRBV28 to TRBJ1-5; D unresolved. CDR3 length: 14 amino acids. Germline V gives CDR1 MDHEN, CDR2 SYDVKM. V shed 5 bases and J shed 5 bases, with 13 bases lying between them. CDR3 coding DNA: TGTGCCAGCAGTCCCCGGGGTATTTATCAGCCCCAGCATTTT. Its protein product is CASSPRGIYQPQHF.

The chain couples TRBV19 to TRBJ2-1; 10 bases align to TRBD2. The trim removed 6 bases at V and 7 bases at J, leaving 9 bases unmatched. Germline V gives CDR1 LNHDA, CDR2 SQIVND (reference sequence). This CDR3 is built from 15 residues. The CDR3 coding sequence is TGTGCCAGTAGACGGGCTAGCGGGAGTAATAATGAGCAGTTCTTC. It encodes CASRRASGSNNEQFF.

The chain combines TRBV7-9 with TRBJ1-5; D perhaps matches TRBD1 (6 bases). Trimming shortened V by 5 bases and J by 6 bases, and 11 bases separated the two germline ends. The CDR3 spans 13 residues. Germline CDR1 and CDR2: SEHNR and FQNEAQ (reference sequence). The chain's CDR3 is CASSQGQIQPQHF. CDR3 nucleotides: TGTGCCAGCAGCCAAGGACAGATTCAGCCCCAGCATTTT.

The chain is built from TRBV28 and TRBJ2-3; TRBD1 might be the D (5 bases). The V gene lost 5 bases and the J gene lost 4 bases, with 13 bases spanning the gap. CDR3 length: 14 residues. Per the germline V gene, CDR1 is MDHEN and CDR2 is SYDVKM. CDR3 in DNA: TGTGCCAGCAGTCTCCCCGCAGGGCCAGATACGCAGTATTTT. Amino acids: CASSLPAGPDTQYF.

The table lists this clone with a count of one. V is TRBV30 and J is TRBJ1-4; D unresolved. V shed 1 base and J shed 1 base, with 4 bases lying between them. Germline V gene sequence: CDR1 GTSNPN, CDR2 SVGIG (reference sequence). The CDR3 loop spans 13 amino acids. The CDR3 DNA follows: TGTGCCTGGAGTGGGAGAACTAATGAAAAACTGTTTTTT. Its protein product is CAWSGRTNEKLFF.

This clone showed up just a few times. Germline and junction disagree at one end, which may indicate a read error. The chain recombines TRBV9 with TRBJ2-7, with D possibly being TRBD2 (5 bases). The CDR3 has 15 residues. Germline CDR1 is SGDLS and CDR2 is YYNGEE. In DNA, the CDR3 is TGTGCCAGCAGCGTGCAAGCGGAGCCCTCCTACGAGCGGTACTTC. This encodes CASSVQAEPSYERYF.

The chain has TRBV11-1 and TRBJ1-2; D possibly corresponds to TRBD1 (6 bases). V was pared by 4 bases and J by 7 bases, with 19 bases between. CDR1 is SGHAT, CDR2 FQDESV, per germline (reference sequence). The CDR3 has 15 amino acids. DNA of the CDR3: TGTGCCAGCAGCTGTATCCTCCACAGGGTGGGTGGCTACACCTTC. Protein product: CASSCILHRVGGYTF.

The CDR3 loop reads CASSPPRDPNQANYGYTF. DNA for the CDR3: TGTGCCAGCTCCCCTCCTCGGGATCCGAACCAAGCTAACTATGGCTACACCTTC. The V call is TRBV28, the J call TRBJ1-2; D is unresolved. The CDR3 spans 18 residues. Germline CDR1 and CDR2: MDHEN and SYDVKM. Between the trimmed V and J ends, which lost 8 bases and 0 bases, there was a span of 25 bases.